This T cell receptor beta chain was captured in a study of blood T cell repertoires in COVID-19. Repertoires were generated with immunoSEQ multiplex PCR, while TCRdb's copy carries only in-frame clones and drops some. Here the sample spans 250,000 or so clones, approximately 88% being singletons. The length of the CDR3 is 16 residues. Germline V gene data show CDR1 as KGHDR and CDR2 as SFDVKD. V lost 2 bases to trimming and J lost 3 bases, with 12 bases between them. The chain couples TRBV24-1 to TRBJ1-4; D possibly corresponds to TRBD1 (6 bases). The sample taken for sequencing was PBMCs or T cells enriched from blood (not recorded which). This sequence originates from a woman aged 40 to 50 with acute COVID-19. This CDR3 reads CATSDSRGFSNEKLFF. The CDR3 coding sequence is TGTGCCACCAGTGATTCCAGGGGCTTCTCTAATGAAAAACTGTTTTTT.